The clone carrying this T cell receptor beta chain was detected once. The V end lost 3 bases, the J end lost 0 bases, and 9 bases lay between the germline ends. Germline lookup yields CDR1 MNHEY and CDR2 SMNVEV (reference sequence). The length of the CDR3 is 14 residues. This sample is drawn from a study of blood T cell repertoires in COVID-19. Only in-frame clones appear in the TCRdb table, and some are missing; sequencing was by immunoSEQ multiplex PCR. The data show around 230,000 clones, approximately 83% seen once. The chain employs TRBV27 and TRBJ2-7, with D perhaps matching TRBD2 (6 bases). The sequenced sample consisted of peripheral blood. This sequence was found in a man aged 35-49 years with acute or convalescent COVID-19. CDR3: CASSLGLNSYEQYF. The CDR3 nucleotides are TGTGCCAGCAGTTTGGGACTGAACTCCTACGAGCAGTACTTC.